The present T cell receptor beta chain was sequenced within a study of blood T cell repertoires in COVID-19. Participants were placed into cohorts based on the clinical history they reported. V was clipped by 5 bases and J by 5 bases; unmatched bases: 3. Germline V gene sequence: CDR1 LGHDT, CDR2 YNNKEL (reference sequence). The CDR3 totals 14 residues. Clones were read by immunoSEQ multiplex PCR, and TCRdb kept only the in-frame ones, dropping some. The data contain over 350,000 clones, around nine tenths of them singletons. This receptor was obtained from a woman in her forties or fifties who had recovered from COVID-19. The sample consisted of PBMCs or T cells enriched from blood (not recorded which). V usage is TRBV3-1 (or the pseudogene TRBV3-2) and J usage is TRBJ2-5; 12 bases match TRBD1. The CDR3 DNA reads TGTGCCAGCAGCTCCGGGACAGGGGGCGAGACCCAGTACTTC. Protein: CASSSGTGGETQYF.